The next 17 T cell receptor beta chains were all read from a single sample in a study of T cell changes during pregnancy in multiple sclerosis (dated by TCRdb to between 2018 and 2021). Libraries were built with the immunoSEQ multiplex PCR assay. TCRdb re-hosts the immuneACCESS table, in-frame sequences only. Its copies lack some clones; in the studies checked, an unresolved V gene accounts for under half of them, and the cause for the rest is not known. This sample comprises 55,000 to 85,000 clones, approximately 90% of them detected only once. Almost 1.5% of the sample is held by the ten biggest clonotypes. The sequenced sample was peripheral blood, obtained after pregnancy. The receptors were gathered from a female donor with multiple sclerosis, enrolled in a pregnancy study.

Only one count was recorded for this clone. The gene calls are TRBV28 and TRBJ2-5; no reliable D call. The CDR3 runs to 13 residues. Trimming left V 6 bases short and J 5 bases short, with 13 bases between. Germline V gene sequence: CDR1 MDHEN, CDR2 SYDVKM. The CDR3 loop reads CASSNPAEETQYF. For the CDR3, the DNA is TGTGCCAGCAGCAACCCTGCTGAGGAGACCCAGTACTTC.

The chain couples TRBV27 to TRBJ1-4, with 7 bases identical to TRBD1. Germline-derived CDR1 and CDR2 are MNHEY and SMNVEV (reference sequence). The CDR3 runs to 14 residues. V dropped 2 bases and J dropped 7; count of bases not matched to a gene: 4. Here the CDR3 DNA reads TGTGCCAGCAGTTTAACGACAGGGAGTGAAAAACTGTTTTTT. Amino acids: CASSLTTGSEKLFF.

This chain connects TRBV10-3 to TRBJ2-1, with D perhaps TRBD1 (5 bases). CDR3 length equals 13 residues. In germline, CDR1 is ENHRY, CDR2 SYGVKD. Trimming pared 9 bases from V and 5 bases from J, leaving 14 bases between. In DNA form, the CDR3 reads TGTGCCATTGGGGCGGCAGGAAACAATGAGCAGTTCTTC. Encoded protein: CAIGAAGNNEQFF.

This chain links TRBV9 with TRBJ1-1, with D possibly TRBD1 on 6 matching bases. V gave up 4 bases and J gave up 1 base, with 14 bases separating them. Germline V lookup: CDR1 SGDLS, CDR2 YYNGEE. The CDR3 sequence is 15 residues long. The CDR3 DNA is TGTGCCAGCAGCCCCCAGGGGCCCGCGAACACTGAAGCTTTCTTT. Encoded protein: CASSPQGPANTEAFF.

In its sample, this clone was seen once. This chain links TRBV27 with TRBJ1-4, with D tentatively TRBD1 (6 bases). Trimming stripped 4 bases from V and 8 bases from J, with 11 bases between. The CDR3 sequence is 13 residues long. Germline V gives CDR1 MNHEY, CDR2 SMNVEV (reference sequence). The CDR3 loop reads CASSYRVGEKLFF. The CDR3 DNA reads TGTGCCAGCAGTTACAGGGTGGGGGAAAAACTGTTTTTT.

V usage is TRBV5-1 and J usage is TRBJ1-1; D not resolved. Trimming removed 1 base at V and 2 bases at J, with 12 bases between. The CDR3 length is 15 residues. In germline, CDR1 is SGHRS, CDR2 YFSETQ. The CDR3 DNA reads as TGCGCCAGCAGCTTGTTCATGTTGAGCAACACTGAAGCTTTCTTT. This translates into CASSLFMLSNTEAFF.

The chain carries TRBV19 and TRBJ2-7; the D gene is possibly TRBD1 (6 bases). The CDR3 loop spans 13 amino acids. V lost 2 bases, J lost 5 bases, and 10 bases lay in between. Germline loops: CDR1 LNHDA, CDR2 SQIVND (reference sequence). The CDR3 reads CASSIRQDNEQYF. The DNA of the CDR3 is TGTGCCAGTAGTATAAGACAGGACAACGAGCAGTACTTC.

The chain joins TRBV5-1 to TRBJ2-3; D remains ambiguous. V was clipped by 0 bases and J by 2 bases, with 13 bases between them. The CDR3 is 16 residues long. CDR1 and CDR2 from the germline V gene are SGHRS and YFSETQ. CDR3 DNA: TGCGCCAGCAGCTTGGCCGTGGGCTACCACACAGATACGCAGTATTTT. Protein product: CASSLAVGYHTDTQYF.

This sequence joins TRBV27 and TRBJ2-3; 8 bases match TRBD1. Germline V lookup: CDR1 MNHEY, CDR2 SMNVEV (reference sequence). This CDR3 is built from 16 residues. V lost 6 bases to trimming and J lost 4 bases; unmatched junction nucleotides: 12. Here the CDR3 DNA reads TGTGCCAGCAGAAAGAGACAGGGGTATGCGTCAGATACGCAGTATTTT. This encodes CASRKRQGYASDTQYF.

The CDR3, as DNA: TGTGCCAGCAGCTTAAGCGGGAGTGGAGAGACCCAGTACTTC. Its translation: CASSLSGSGETQYF. This chain joins TRBV7-2 and TRBJ2-5; 8 nucleotides align to TRBD2. CDR3 length: 14 amino acids. V gave up 2 bases and J gave up 4 bases; unmatched junction bases: 3. Germline V lookup: CDR1 SGHTA, CDR2 FQGNSA.

The chain carries TRBV5-1 and TRBJ2-2; 10 nucleotides match TRBD1. Trimming removed 4 bases from V and 4 bases from J; junction bases left unmatched: 4. The CDR3 loop spans 15 amino acids. Per germline, CDR1 SGHRS and CDR2 YFSETQ. The CDR3 bases are TGCGCCAGCAGCGGAGACAGGGGGCTCACCGGGGAGCTGTTTTTT. Protein product: CASSGDRGLTGELFF. The entire variable domain, with the rest obtained from reference TRBV5-1 and TRBJ2-2, is as follows: KAGVTQTPRYLIKTRGQQVTLSCSPISGHRSVSWYQQTPGQGLQFLFEYFSETQRNKGNFPGRFSGRQFSNSRSEMNVSTLELGDSALYLCASSGDRGLTGELFFGEGSRLTVL.

The gene calls are TRBV5-4 and TRBJ2-1; 7 positions agree with TRBD2. CDR3 length: 15 amino acids. J gave up 8 bases and V 2 bases, and 10 bases lay outside the gene matches. Germline V CDR1 and CDR2: SGHNT, YYREEE (reference sequence). Here the CDR3 DNA reads TGTGCCAGCAGCTTAAAAAGCGGGGTTAGGGATGAGCAGTTCTTC. Amino acids: CASSLKSGVRDEQFF.

The rearrangement joins TRBV12-5 to TRBJ2-5, with 16 bases matching TRBD2. J lost 4 bases, V lost 2 bases, and 7 bases had no gene match. The germline gives CDR1 LGHNT, CDR2 FRNRAP. This CDR3 spans 18 amino acids. This CDR3 is CASGLPPGTSGRGETQYF. The CDR3 DNA is TGTGCTAGTGGTTTGCCACCAGGGACTAGCGGGAGGGGAGAGACCCAGTACTTC.

The J gene is TRBJ2-7, the V gene TRBV6-1; no reliable D call. In germline, CDR1 is MNHNS, CDR2 SASEGT. The CDR3 contains 15 residues. Between the trimmed V and J ends, which lost 2 bases and 1 base, there was a span of 12 bases. The CDR3 bases are TGTGCCAGCAGTGAACGCCTAGGCCTTTCCTACGAGCAGTACTTC. Protein sequence: CASSERLGLSYEQYF.

The chain uses TRBV30 and TRBJ2-7, with 7 bases matching TRBD2. The CDR3 contains 13 residues. Trimming at V came to 0 bases and at J to 3 bases, leaving 2 bases not matched to a gene. Germline CDR1 is GTSNPN and CDR2 is SVGIG (reference sequence). The CDR3 DNA follows: TGTGCCTGGAGTGTTAGCGGGTACTACGAGCAGTACTTC. Translating it yields CAWSVSGYYEQYF. Based on the CDR3 plus reference TRBV30 and TRBJ2-7, the full variable domain is SQTIHQWPATLVQPVGSPLSLECTVEGTSNPNLYWYRQAAGRGLQLLFYSVGIGQISSEVPQNLSASRPQDRQFILSSKKLLLSDSGFYLCAWSVSGYYEQYFGPGTRLTVT.

V and J are TRBV25-1 and TRBJ1-1, with 7 positions matching TRBD1. In germline, CDR1 is MGHDK, CDR2 SYGVNS. The length of the CDR3 is 15 residues. Trimming at V came to 1 base and at J to 10 bases, leaving 12 bases not matched to a gene. The CDR3, as DNA: TGTGCCAGCAGTGAATGGAAGGGGGCCGAATGGATAGCTTTCTTT. Its translation: CASSEWKGAEWIAFF.

The rearrangement links TRBV5-6 to TRBJ1-1; 8 bases line up with TRBD1. Germline V gene lookup returns CDR1 SGHDT and CDR2 YYEEEE. The CDR3 length is 14 residues. The ends lost 4 bases at V and 4 bases at J; junction bases unmatched: 6. This chain's CDR3 is CASSIGTGLTEAFF. DNA of the CDR3: TGTGCCAGCAGCATCGGGACAGGCCTCACTGAAGCTTTCTTT.